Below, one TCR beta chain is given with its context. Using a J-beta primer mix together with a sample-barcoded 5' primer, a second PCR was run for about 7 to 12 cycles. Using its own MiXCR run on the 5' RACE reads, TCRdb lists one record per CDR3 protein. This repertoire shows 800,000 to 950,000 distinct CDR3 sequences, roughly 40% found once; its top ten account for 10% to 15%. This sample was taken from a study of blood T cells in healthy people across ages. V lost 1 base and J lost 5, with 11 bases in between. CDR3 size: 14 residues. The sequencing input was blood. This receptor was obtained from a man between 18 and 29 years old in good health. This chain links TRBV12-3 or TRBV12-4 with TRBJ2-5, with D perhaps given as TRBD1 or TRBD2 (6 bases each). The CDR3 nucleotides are TGTGCCAGCAGTTTAGAAACGGGGGCCGAGACCCAGTACTTC. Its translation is CASSLETGAETQYF.